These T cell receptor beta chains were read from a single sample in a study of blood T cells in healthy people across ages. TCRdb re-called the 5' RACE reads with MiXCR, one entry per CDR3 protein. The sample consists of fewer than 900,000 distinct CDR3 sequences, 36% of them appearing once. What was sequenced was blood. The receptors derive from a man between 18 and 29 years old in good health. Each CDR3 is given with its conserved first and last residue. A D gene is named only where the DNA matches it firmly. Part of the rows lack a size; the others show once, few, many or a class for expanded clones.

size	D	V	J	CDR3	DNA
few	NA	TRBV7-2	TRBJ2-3	CASSPGGGETTDTQYF	TGTGCCAGCAGCCCGGGGGGCGGGGAGACCACAGATACGCAGTATTTT
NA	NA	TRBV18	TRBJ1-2	CASSPLSGSDYGYTF	TGTGCCAGCTCACCACTTTCAGGGTCTGATTATGGCTACACCTTC
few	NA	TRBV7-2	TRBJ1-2	CASTLGAVGNYGYTF	TGTGCCAGCACCTTGGGGGCGGTGGGTAACTATGGCTACACCTTC
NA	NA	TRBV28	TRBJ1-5	CASSLGGQSQPQHF	TGTGCCAGCAGTTTGGGGGGGCAAAGTCAGCCCCAGCATTTT
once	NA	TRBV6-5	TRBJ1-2	CASSGQFASYGYTF	TGTGCCAGCAGCGGACAGTTCGCTAGCTATGGCTACACCTTC
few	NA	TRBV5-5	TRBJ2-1	CASSLSVPSSYNEQFF	TGTGCCAGCAGCTTGAGTGTTCCGAGCTCCTACAATGAGCAGTTCTTC
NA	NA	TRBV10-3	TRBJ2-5	CAISESAAGRKQETQYF	TGTGCCATCAGTGAGTCAGCGGCAGGGCGAAAACAAGAGACCCAGTACTTC
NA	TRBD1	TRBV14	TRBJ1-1	CASSLQGAPTEAFF	TGTGCCAGCAGCTTACAGGGGGCGCCGACTGAAGCTTTCTTT
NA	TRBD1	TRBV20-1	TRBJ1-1	CSASQTGGASEAFF	TGCAGTGCTAGCCAGACAGGGGGCGCTTCTGAAGCTTTCTTT
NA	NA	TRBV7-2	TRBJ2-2	CASSQQGVNTGELFF	TGTGCCAGCAGCCAACAGGGTGTTAACACCGGGGAGCTGTTTTTT
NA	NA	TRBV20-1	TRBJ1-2	CSAGGAYGGNYGYTF	TGCAGTGCTGGGGGGGCATACGGGGGTAACTATGGCTACACCTTC
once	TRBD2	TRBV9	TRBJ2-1	CASSAGLGRKNEQFF	TGTGCCAGCAGCGCCGGCCTCGGGAGGAAAAATGAGCAGTTCTTC
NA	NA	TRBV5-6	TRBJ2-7	CASSPGSLEQYF	TGTGCCAGCAGTCCAGGGTCGCTCGAGCAGTACTTC
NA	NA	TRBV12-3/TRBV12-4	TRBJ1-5	CASTSGRGDQPQHF	TGTGCCAGCACCTCAGGTAGGGGGGACCAGCCCCAGCATTTT
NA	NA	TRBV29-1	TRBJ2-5	CSVELQATQYF	TGCAGCGTTGAACTCCAGGCGACCCAGTACTTC
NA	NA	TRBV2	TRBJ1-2	CASSEKGHALYGYTF	TGTGCCAGCAGTGAAAAGGGACATGCTCTCTATGGCTACACCTTC
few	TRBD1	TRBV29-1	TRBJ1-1	CSVNRGPNTEAFF	TGCAGCGTCAACAGGGGCCCCAACACTGAAGCTTTCTTT
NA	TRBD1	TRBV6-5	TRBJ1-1	CASSRPGQGKTEAFF	TGTGCCAGCAGTCGGCCTGGACAGGGGAAGACTGAAGCTTTCTTT
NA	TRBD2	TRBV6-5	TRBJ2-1	CASSPLAGSSYNGQFF	TGTGCCAGCAGTCCGCTAGCGGGGAGCTCCTACAATGGGCAGTTCTTC
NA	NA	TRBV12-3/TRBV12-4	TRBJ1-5	CASSSTPGLSSGQPQHF	TGTGCCAGCAGTTCCACCCCTGGACTGAGTTCGGGACAGCCCCAGCATTTT
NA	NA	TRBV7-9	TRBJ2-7	CASSSSGDPYEQYF	TGTGCCAGCAGCTCAAGCGGAGACCCTTACGAGCAGTACTTC
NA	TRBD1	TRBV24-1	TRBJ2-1	CATSDARGTGGDEQFF	TGTGCCACCAGTGATGCCCGTGGGACAGGGGGCGATGAGCAGTTCTTC
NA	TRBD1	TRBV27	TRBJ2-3	CTARDSYTDTQYF	TGTACCGCCCGGGACAGCTACACAGATACGCAGTATTTT
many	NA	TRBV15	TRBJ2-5	CATSRVFGEYQETQYF	TGTGCCACCAGCAGAGTTTTCGGAGAGTACCAAGAGACCCAGTACTTC
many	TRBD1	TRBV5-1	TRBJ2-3	CASSLATGGKTDTQYF	TGCGCCAGCAGCTTGGCTACAGGGGGAAAGACAGATACGCAGTATTTT
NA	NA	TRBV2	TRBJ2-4	CTSSDLNIQYF	TGTACCAGCAGTGATCTCAACATTCAGTACTTC
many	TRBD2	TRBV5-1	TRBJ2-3	CASSDGLADPTDTQYF	TGCGCCAGCAGCGATGGACTAGCGGACCCCACAGATACGCAGTATTTT
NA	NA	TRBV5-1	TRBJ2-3	CASNSNTDTQYF	TGCGCCAGCAACTCTAACACAGATACGCAGTATTTT
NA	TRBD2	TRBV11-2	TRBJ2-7	CASSSGGWTDSSYEQYF	TGTGCCAGCAGCTCGGGGGGATGGACGGATAGCTCCTACGAGCAGTACTTC
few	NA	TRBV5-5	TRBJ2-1	CASSLAAANEQFF	TGTGCCAGCAGCTTGGCGGCAGCAAATGAGCAGTTCTTC
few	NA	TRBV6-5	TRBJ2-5	CASSHGPGKETQYF	TGTGCCAGCAGCCATGGACCCGGAAAAGAGACCCAGTACTTC
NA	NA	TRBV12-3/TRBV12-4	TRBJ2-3	CAEGRDTQYF	TGTGCAGAGGGTCGGGATACGCAGTATTTT
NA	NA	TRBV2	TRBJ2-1	CASSEAEASLDEQFF	TGTGCCAGCAGTGAAGCTGAGGCGTCCCTCGATGAGCAGTTCTTC
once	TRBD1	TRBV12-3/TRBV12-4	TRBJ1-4	CASRSWDSVNEKLFF	TGTGCCAGCAGGTCCTGGGACAGCGTCAATGAAAAACTGTTTTTT
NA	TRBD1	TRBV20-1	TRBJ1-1	CSASEGATEAFF	TGCAGTGCTAGTGAGGGGGCCACTGAAGCTTTCTTT
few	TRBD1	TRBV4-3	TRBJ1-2	CASSQDADRGLGYTF	TGCGCCAGCAGCCAAGATGCCGACAGGGGACTTGGCTACACCTTC
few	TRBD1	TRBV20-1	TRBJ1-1	CSARTGTGNTEAFF	TGCAGTGCTAGGACCGGGACAGGGAACACTGAAGCTTTCTTT
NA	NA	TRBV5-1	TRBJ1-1	CASSSGANTEAFF	TGCGCCAGCAGCTCCGGGGCGAACACTGAAGCTTTCTTT
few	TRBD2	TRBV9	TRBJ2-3	CASSVGTSVIPTDTQYF	TGTGCCAGCAGCGTAGGGACTAGCGTGATCCCCACAGATACGCAGTATTTT
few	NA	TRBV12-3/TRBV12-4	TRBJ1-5	CASSLDRGAQPQHF	TGTGCCAGCAGTTTGGATAGGGGAGCCCAGCCCCAGCATTTT
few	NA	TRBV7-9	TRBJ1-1	CASRRLNTEAFF	TGTGCCAGCCGCCGACTAAACACTGAAGCTTTCTTT
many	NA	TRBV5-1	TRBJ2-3	CASSFRNLAYF	TGCGCCAGCAGCTTCAGGAATTTGGCGTATTTT
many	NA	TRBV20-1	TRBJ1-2	CSAETGIVYGYTF	TGCAGTGCTGAAACAGGGATTGTCTATGGCTACACCTTC
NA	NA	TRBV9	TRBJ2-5	CASSVVDKGHNEQYF	TGTGCCAGCAGCGTAGTCGATAAGGGGCACAATGAGCAGTACTTC
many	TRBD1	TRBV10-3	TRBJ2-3	CATWGNPSGQGTDTQYF	TGTGCCACCTGGGGGAACCCCTCGGGACAGGGTACAGATACGCAGTATTTT